Below, 27 T cell receptor beta chains from the same sample are listed, as sequenced in a study of blood T cell repertoires in COVID-19. Profiled with immunoSEQ multiplex PCR; TCRdb holds only in-frame clones, not every one. The table shows 100,000 to 150,000 clones, with about 88% occurring only once. The sequenced sample consisted of peripheral blood. These receptors all stem from a woman of 80 years or more with acute or convalescent COVID-19.

V usage is TRBV9 and J usage is TRBJ2-5; 8 nucleotides match TRBD2. Looked up from germline, CDR1 is SGDLS and CDR2 is YYNGEE. The CDR3 runs 13 residues. Trimming cost V 0 bases and J 7 bases; bases outside gene matches: 2. Here the CDR3 reads CASSVAGGGTQYF. Here the CDR3 DNA reads TGTGCCAGCAGCGTAGCCGGGGGGGGGACCCAGTACTTC.

Only one count was recorded for this clone. The rearrangement joins TRBV2 to TRBJ2-2, with D perhaps matching TRBD2 (6 bases). Trimming took 4 bases from V and 1 from J, leaving 10 bases between them. Per the germline V gene, CDR1 is SNHLY and CDR2 is FYNNEI. The CDR3 loop spans 15 amino acids. The DNA for the CDR3 is TGTGCCAGCAGTGGAGGTAGCGGGAACACCGGGGAGCTGTTTTTT. This codes for CASSGGSGNTGELFF.

The rearrangement joins TRBV30 to TRBJ1-2; D ambiguous. The CDR3 contains 13 residues. The V gene's germline CDR1 is GTSNPN and CDR2 SVGIG (reference sequence). V was shortened by 2 bases and J by 4 bases, with 11 bases between the two germline ends. The CDR3 DNA reads as TGTGCCTGGAGTCCCCCCGGGGTCTATGGCTACACCTTC. Amino acids: CAWSPPGVYGYTF.

The chain links TRBV27 to TRBJ1-1, with D possibly matching TRBD1 (5 bases). The V gene's germline CDR1 is MNHEY and CDR2 SMNVEV (reference sequence). V lost 1 base and J lost 1, with 13 bases in between. The CDR3 consists of 16 residues. The CDR3 here is CASSLLTETANTEAFF. The CDR3 region has the DNA TGTGCCAGCAGTTTATTGACAGAGACAGCGAACACTGAAGCTTTCTTT.

The J gene is TRBJ2-5, the V gene TRBV11-2; 14 nucleotides agree with TRBD2. The germline V gene has CDR1 SGHAT and CDR2 FQNNGV. The trim removed 1 base at V and 0 bases at J, leaving 7 bases unmatched. The CDR3 loop spans 19 amino acids. CDR3 loop: CASSLGRGLAGAYQETQYF. The CDR3 DNA reads TGTGCCAGCAGCTTAGGGAGGGGACTAGCGGGGGCCTACCAAGAGACCCAGTACTTC.

This chain links TRBV19 with TRBJ1-1; 7 bases are shared with TRBD1. Germline V lookup: CDR1 LNHDA, CDR2 SQIVND (reference sequence). This CDR3 has 14 residues. Trimming removed 5 bases from V and 0 bases from J; junction bases left unmatched: 3. The CDR3 nucleotides read TGTGCCAGTAGTTTCGACAGGGTGAACACTGAAGCTTTCTTT. Its translation is CASSFDRVNTEAFF.

The chain uses TRBV5-1 and TRBJ2-3; 9 bases match TRBD2. Germline V CDR1 and CDR2: SGHRS, YFSETQ. CDR3 length equals 17 residues. The V and J ends lost 4 bases and 2 bases, in that order; junction bases with no gene match: 11. CDR3 protein: CASSPITTSGPTDTQYF. DNA of the CDR3: TGCGCCAGCAGCCCTATCACCACTAGCGGGCCCACAGATACGCAGTATTTT.

The chain joins TRBV6-5 to TRBJ2-1, with a possible D match to TRBD1 (5 bases). The CDR3 runs 15 residues. Trimming left V 2 bases short and J 3 bases short, with 11 bases between. Germline CDR1 MNHEY, CDR2 SVGAGI. This CDR3 is CASSYDRVDYNEQFF. The CDR3 nucleotides read TGTGCCAGCAGTTACGACAGAGTAGACTACAATGAGCAGTTCTTC.

CDR3 in DNA: TGCAGCGTCGGGGGGTCACAGGGCGATGGCTACACCTTC. Translation: CSVGGSQGDGYTF. The chain carries TRBV29-1 and TRBJ1-2; D may be TRBD1 (6 bases). Germline V lookup: CDR1 SQVTM, CDR2 ANQGSEA. The CDR3 contains 13 residues. The germline V and J ends were trimmed by 6 bases and 6 bases, with 17 bases remaining between them.

The chain joins TRBV5-1 to TRBJ1-1, with TRBD1 matching 8 bases. Per the germline V gene, CDR1 is SGHRS and CDR2 is YFSETQ. J gave up 3 bases and V 4 bases, and 5 bases lay outside the gene matches. This CDR3 has 14 residues. The CDR3 region is CASSDRGGYTEAFF. The CDR3 DNA sequence: TGCGCCAGCAGCGACAGGGGTGGGTACACTGAAGCTTTCTTT.

For this clone: The same CDR3 is also encoded by other DNA sequences in this sample. The CDR3 sequence: CASSYPVYEQYF. The CDR3 bases are TGTGCCAGCAGTTACCCAGTTTACGAGCAGTACTTC. The V gene is TRBV6-2 or TRBV6-3, the J gene TRBJ2-7, with D uncertain. V shed 2 bases and J shed 4 bases, with 6 bases lying between them. From germline, CDR1 is MNHEY and CDR2 SVGEGT. There are 12 residues in the CDR3.

In the case of this clone: The same CDR3 is also encoded by other DNA sequences in this sample. This chain links TRBV30 with TRBJ2-7; possibly TRBD1 for D (5 bases). CDR3 size: 11 residues. Trimming pared 0 bases from V and 6 bases from J, leaving 6 bases between. CDR1 and CDR2 (germline): GTSNPN, SVGIG (reference sequence). CDR3 sequence reads: CAWSVRGEQYF. CDR3 nucleotide sequence: TGTGCCTGGAGTGTTAGGGGCGAGCAGTACTTC.

The J gene is TRBJ2-1, the V gene TRBV7-7; maybe TRBD2 (6 bases). The CDR3 sequence is 13 residues long. Germline CDR1 and CDR2: SSHAT and FNYEAQ (reference sequence). V dropped 2 bases and J dropped 8 bases, with 10 bases sitting between them. The CDR3 region has the DNA TGTGCCAGCAGCTTAAGACTAGGGCATGAGCAGTTCTTC. It codes for CASSLRLGHEQFF. The full variable domain, its missing parts supplied by reference TRBV7-7 and TRBJ2-1, is GAGVSQSPRYKVTKRGQDVTLRCDPISSHATLYWYQQALGQGPEFLTYFNYEAQPDKSGLPSDRFSAERPEGSISTLTIQRTEQRDSAMYRCASSLRLGHEQFFGPGTRLTVL.

The V and J genes are TRBV5-1 and TRBJ2-3; TRBD1 is a possible D gene (5 bases). Germline V gene sequence: CDR1 SGHRS, CDR2 YFSETQ. This CDR3 is 13 amino acids long. The V end was cut by 2 bases, the J end by 6 bases, with 10 bases between. CDR3 sequence: CASSLGVEDTQYF. For the CDR3, the DNA is TGCGCCAGCAGCTTAGGGGTCGAGGATACGCAGTATTTT.

This chain connects TRBV9 to TRBJ1-1; D might be TRBD1 (5 bases). Trimming stripped 3 bases from V and 0 bases from J, with 12 bases between. The CDR3 sequence is 15 residues long. Germline lookup yields CDR1 SGDLS and CDR2 YYNGEE. The CDR3 reads CASSASPGVNTEAFF. The CDR3 DNA is TGTGCCAGCAGCGCGAGCCCGGGGGTGAACACTGAAGCTTTCTTT.

The CDR3 DNA reads TGTGCCAGCAGCTTAGAAGGGAGTTCGGGCACAGATACGCAGTATTTT. Translating it yields CASSLEGSSGTDTQYF. J is TRBJ2-3 and V is TRBV11-2; maybe TRBD2 (5 bases). The CDR3 is made up of 16 amino acids. Germline CDR1 and CDR2: SGHAT and FQNNGV. Trimming left V 0 bases short and J 1 base short, with 11 bases between.

V and J are TRBV7-2 and TRBJ2-1; 13 bases align to TRBD2. Germline trimming cut 4 bases from V and 9 bases from J; bases unmatched to any gene: 6. The CDR3 sequence is 15 residues long. CDR1 SGHTA and CDR2 FQGNSA come from the germline V gene. CDR3 protein: CASSSTSGGAGEQFF. The CDR3 DNA follows: TGTGCCAGCAGCTCAACTAGCGGGGGGGCCGGTGAGCAGTTCTTC.

The V and J genes are TRBV29-1 and TRBJ1-1, with 10 bases matching TRBD1. Germline V gives CDR1 SQVTM, CDR2 ANQGSEA. CDR3 length: 16 amino acids. Trimming removed 7 bases from V and 2 bases from J; junction bases left unmatched: 13. In nucleotides, the CDR3 is TGCAGCGCCCGCGGTGACAGGGGGCGACTTAACACTGAAGCTTTCTTT. Amino acid sequence: CSARGDRGRLNTEAFF.

The chain employs TRBV7-6 and TRBJ1-3; D gene unclear. Germline assignment: CDR1 SGHVS and CDR2 FNYEAQ. V was cut by 5 bases and J by 0 bases, with 8 bases left in between. This CDR3 has 14 residues. CDR3 bases: TGTGCCAGCAGCCGACTGAACTCTGGAAACACCATATATTTT. This sequence encodes CASSRLNSGNTIYF.

The chain carries TRBV11-2 and TRBJ2-1, with 7 bases matching TRBD2. The CDR3 spans 17 residues. CDR1 and CDR2 (germline): SGHAT, FQNNGV. J was trimmed by 0 bases and V by 0 bases; bases with no gene match: 5. The CDR3 coding sequence is TGTGCCAGCAGCTTAGAGGCGGGAGTTATCTCCTACAATGAGCAGTTCTTC. This translates into CASSLEAGVISYNEQFF.

V is TRBV5-6 and J is TRBJ2-5, with 7 bases aligning to TRBD2. CDR1 SGHDT and CDR2 YYEEEE come from the germline V gene. The CDR3 has 19 residues. Germline trimming cut 3 bases from V and 5 bases from J; bases unmatched to any gene: 22. CDR3 bases: TGTGCCAGCAGCTGGAGGGGTCTAGCGGAATTGCCAGCAGGGGAGACCCAGTACTTC. It yields the protein CASSWRGLAELPAGETQYF.

The chain recombines TRBV6-5 with TRBJ1-2; D may be TRBD1 (5 bases). Per germline, CDR1 MNHEY and CDR2 SVGAGI. With 2 bases removed from V and 8 bases from J, the gap between germline ends came to 9 bases. This CDR3 contains 12 residues. In nucleotides, the CDR3 is TGTGCCAGCAGTTACCATAGGGGCGGCTACACCTTC. Its translation is CASSYHRGGYTF.

V usage is TRBV7-2 and J usage is TRBJ1-1; D remains ambiguous. Germline CDR1 SGHTA, CDR2 FQGNSA. Deletions cut 0 bases from V and 11 bases from J, with 7 bases between. CDR3 size: 11 residues. The CDR3 DNA follows: TGTGCCAGCAGCTTAGCCGGGGTCGCTTTCTTT. This gives the protein CASSLAGVAFF. Full variable domain (missing parts from reference TRBV7-2 and TRBJ1-1): GAGVSQSPSNKVTEKGKDVELRCDPISGHTALYWYRQSLGQGLEFLIYFQGNSAPDKSGLPSDRFSAERTGGSVSTLTIQRTQQEDSAVYLCASSLAGVAFFGQGTRLTVV.

The chain joins TRBV29-1 to TRBJ2-6; 7 bases line up with TRBD2. The CDR3 loop spans 17 amino acids. Looked up from germline, CDR1 is SQVTM and CDR2 is ANQGSEA. The V segment lost 0 bases and the J segment 4 bases; nucleotides outside the gene matches: 9. The CDR3 DNA is TGCAGCGTTGAAGATCTACTGGGAGGGTCCGGGGCCAACGTCCTGACTTTC. Translated: CSVEDLLGGSGANVLTF.

This clone was found a few times. The J gene is TRBJ1-4, the V gene TRBV27, with TRBD1 as a possible D gene (5 bases). Trimming shortened V by 3 bases and J by 6 bases, and 11 bases separated the two germline ends. Germline V gene data show CDR1 as MNHEY and CDR2 as SMNVEV (reference sequence). The CDR3 runs to 14 residues. CDR3 bases: TGTGCCAGCAGTTTTAGGCAGGGCGATGAAAAACTGTTTTTT. Amino acid sequence: CASSFRQGDEKLFF.

V and J are TRBV18 and TRBJ2-5, with D maybe TRBD1 (5 bases). V was trimmed by 3 bases and J by 5 bases, leaving 13 bases between them. This CDR3 spans 14 amino acids. CDR1 and CDR2 from the germline V gene are KGHSH and LQKENI. The chain's CDR3 is CASSPRPAGETQYF. The CDR3 region has the DNA TGTGCCAGCTCACCCCGCCCGGCAGGGGAGACCCAGTACTTC.

This clone was seen only once. The rearrangement links TRBV7-6 to TRBJ2-1, with D possibly TRBD1 on 7 matching bases. Trimming took off 5 bases at V and 6 bases at J, with 17 bases between the two ends. This CDR3 spans 15 amino acids. CDR1 SGHVS and CDR2 FNYEAQ come from the germline V gene. As DNA, the CDR3 is TGTGCCAGCAGCCAGGGGGGTCTAGCTGTCAATGAGCAGTTCTTC. It specifies CASSQGGLAVNEQFF.